This T cell receptor beta chain originates from a study of blood T cell repertoires in COVID-19. Study-level information: Both acute and convalescent COVID-19 samples were obtained from the United States, Italy and Spain.

CDR3 length equals 17 residues. Germline loops: CDR1 PRHDT, CDR2 FYEKMQ (reference sequence). V lost 5 bases to trimming and J lost 0 bases; unmatched junction nucleotides: 5. This clone was recorded once. Per the authors' pipeline: Researchers report that nucleated cell counts were estimated from reference gene primer amplification. TCRdb's copy holds only in-frame clones and misses some; the assay was immunoSEQ multiplex PCR. V and J calls and clone size are given by that table; D and trimming were obtained from the DNA. Of roughly 83,000 clones in the sample, roughly 86% were seen once. Sequenced sample: peripheral blood. This TCR was recovered from an elderly man with active or convalescent COVID-19. The chain joins TRBV13 to TRBJ2-3; 13 bases align to TRBD2. The CDR3 spells CASSPTSGRPSTDTQYF. The DNA of the CDR3 is TGTGCCAGCAGCCCGACTAGCGGGAGGCCTAGCACAGATACGCAGTATTTT.